A single T cell receptor (beta chain) is shown here with its context. As yet, its antigen is unknown. These data come from a study of Ad26.COV2.S vaccination and SARS-CoV-2 variants. Study at large: Ad26.COV2.S, an intramuscular injection, was given once or twice 56 days apart.

The CDR3 covers 15 residues. Germline CDR1 and CDR2: MRHNA and SNTAGT. Trimming at V came to 6 bases and at J to 10 bases, leaving 13 bases not matched to a gene. Clones were read by immunoSEQ multiplex PCR, and TCRdb kept only the in-frame ones, dropping some. The sample holds around 450,000 clones, 90% seen once. Study outcomes and limitations: Vaccine recipients posted higher spike-specific TCR breadth than their placebo counterparts. Total T cell responses may have been underestimated by the TCR breadth and depth analyses.

Treatment specified: around 19 received Ad26.COV2.S at low or high dose, single or two shots; roughly five received placebo; per-sample allocation not given. Specimens were obtained on day 63 following the first vaccine or placebo injection. In Boston, the donor was an adult between 18-55 years of age. This specimen consisted of peripheral blood, obtained in a trial of Ad26.COV2.S vaccine versus placebo. This rearrangement joins TRBV6-4 to TRBJ2-1; 9 nucleotides line up with TRBD2. This clonotype was obtained from a person between 18 and 60 years old who received the Ad26.COV2.S COVID-19 vaccine or a placebo. The CDR3 loop reads CASSVAGDGQYEQFF. CDR3 nucleotide sequence: TGTGCCAGCAGCGTAGCGGGAGACGGCCAATACGAGCAGTTCTTC.